This T cell receptor beta chain derives from a study of PD-1 blockade in classical Hodgkin lymphoma. Clones were sequenced by immunoSEQ multiplex PCR, and TCRdb holds only the in-frame ones, with some missing. This repertoire shows 15,000 or so clones, roughly nine tenths found once; its top ten account for roughly 20%. V lost 0 bases and J lost 0, with 21 bases in between. Germline CDR1 is MGHRA and CDR2 is YSYEKL. CDR3 length equals 20 residues. General study results and limits: Complete responders' diversity at baseline resembled that of newly diagnosed patients. Newly diagnosed patients reportedly had lower baseline TCR diversity than healthy donors. CD8+ TCR diversity did not rise significantly by C4D1, unlike CD4+.

Sample time point: cycle 4 day 1 (C4D1), after 5 to 7 weeks of nivolumab. Autologous stem cell transplantation was followed by relapse in every patient, and brentuximab vedotin exposure varied. PBMCs were thawed, and CD8+ T cells were then isolated from them by magnetic negative selection. On this clone: The antigen remains undetermined.

The chain combines TRBV4-1 with TRBJ2-1; D might be TRBD1 (5 bases). Sequences were derived from CD8+ T cells from blood, sampled before the fourth cycle of nivolumab. The TCR comes from a human donor with classical Hodgkin lymphoma. CDR3 DNA: TGCGCCAGCAGCCAAGAAAACCATGGGCTGACCGACAGCTCCTACAATGAGCAGTTCTTC. Its protein is CASSQENHGLTDSSYNEQFF.